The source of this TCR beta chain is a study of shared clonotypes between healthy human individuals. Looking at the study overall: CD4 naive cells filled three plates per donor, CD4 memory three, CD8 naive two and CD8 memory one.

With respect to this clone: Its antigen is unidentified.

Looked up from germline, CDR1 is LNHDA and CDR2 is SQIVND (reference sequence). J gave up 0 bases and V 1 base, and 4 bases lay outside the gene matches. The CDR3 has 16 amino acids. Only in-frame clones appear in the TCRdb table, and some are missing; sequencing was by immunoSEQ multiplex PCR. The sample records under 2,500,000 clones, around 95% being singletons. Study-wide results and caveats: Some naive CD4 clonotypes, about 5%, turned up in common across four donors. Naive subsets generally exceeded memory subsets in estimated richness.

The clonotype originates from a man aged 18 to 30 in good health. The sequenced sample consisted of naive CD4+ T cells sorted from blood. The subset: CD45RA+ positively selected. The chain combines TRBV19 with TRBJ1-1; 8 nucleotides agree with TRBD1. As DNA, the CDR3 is TGTGCCAGTAGTATAGTGGGGACAGGTCTGAACACTGAAGCTTTCTTT. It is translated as CASSIVGTGLNTEAFF.